This T cell receptor (beta chain) is drawn from a study of radiotherapy plus CTLA-4 blockade in lung cancer. Whole-study findings and limits: Once radiotherapy plus ipilimumab had been given, TCR clones derived from tumor expanded in blood. Response, reportedly, was best predicted by interferon-beta along with early blood T cell clone dynamics.

Sequencing was performed with immunoSEQ multiplex PCR; in TCRdb, only in-frame clones are kept and a portion is missing. The top ten hold around 6% of the sample, which has approximately 50,000 clones, approximately 82% seen once. Germline lookup yields CDR1 MNHEY and CDR2 SMNVEV (reference sequence). CDR3 length: 15 residues. Unmatched junction bases numbered 13, after V lost 3 bases and J lost 10 bases. Details on this clone: Antigen specificity is unknown.

The sequences come from peripheral blood, collected from a patient treated with radiotherapy plus ipilimumab. The chain uses TRBV27 and TRBJ1-1; 8 bases are a match to TRBD1. This receptor was identified in a human donor with non-small cell lung cancer whose response to radiotherapy plus ipilimumab could not be evaluated. This chain's CDR3 is CASSLGGQEFRGAFF. DNA of the CDR3: TGTGCCAGCAGTTTGGGGGGACAGGAGTTTCGTGGAGCTTTCTTT.